The TCR beta chain under discussion was sequenced for a study of neurological immune-mediated disorders. Synthesis of cDNA was performed by 5'RACE using 10-nucleotide random UMIs. TCRdb re-called the 5' RACE reads with MiXCR, one entry per CDR3 protein. This table holds approximately 32,000 distinct CDR3 sequences, approximately 15% found once. V lost 1 base and J lost 4; bases outside the gene matches: 6. The CDR3 totals 15 residues. The germline gives CDR1 SGHAT, CDR2 FQNNGV. To note about this clonotype: The antigen is unknown.

Findings and limits, study-wide: The most TCR clonal expansion was seen in HTLV-1-associated myelopathy, whereas the least was seen in multiple sclerosis, below the level in healthy controls.

Sequenced material: PBMCs. The clonotype originates from a man between 65 and 79 years old in good health. The gene calls are TRBV11-2 and TRBJ2-5; the match to TRBD2 covers 7 bases. Written as DNA, the CDR3 is TGTGCCAGCAGCTTAGTTACGGGGGGAGCAGAGACCCAGTACTTC. Amino acids: CASSLVTGGAETQYF.